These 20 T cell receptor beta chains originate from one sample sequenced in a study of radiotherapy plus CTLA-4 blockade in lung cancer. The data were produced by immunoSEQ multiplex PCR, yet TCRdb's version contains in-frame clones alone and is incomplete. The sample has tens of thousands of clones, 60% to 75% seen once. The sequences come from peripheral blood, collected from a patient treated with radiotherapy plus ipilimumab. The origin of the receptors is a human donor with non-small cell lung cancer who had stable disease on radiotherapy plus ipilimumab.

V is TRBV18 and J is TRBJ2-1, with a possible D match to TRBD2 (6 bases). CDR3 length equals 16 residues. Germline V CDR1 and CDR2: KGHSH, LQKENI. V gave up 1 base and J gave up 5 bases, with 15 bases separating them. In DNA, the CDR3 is TGTGCCAGCTCACCACTTCTACTAGCTGACCACAATGAGCAGTTCTTC. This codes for CASSPLLLADHNEQFF. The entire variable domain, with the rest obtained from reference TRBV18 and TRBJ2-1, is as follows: NAGVMQNPRHLVRRRGQEARLRCSPMKGHSHVYWYRQLPEEGLKFMVYLQKENIIDESGMPKERFSAEFPKEGPSILRIQQVVRGDSAAYFCASSPLLLADHNEQFFGPGTRLTVL.

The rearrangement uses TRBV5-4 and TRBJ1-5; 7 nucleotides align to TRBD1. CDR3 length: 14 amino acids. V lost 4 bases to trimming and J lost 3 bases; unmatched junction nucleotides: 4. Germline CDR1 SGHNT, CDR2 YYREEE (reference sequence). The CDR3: CASSTQGVNQPQHF. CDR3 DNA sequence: TGTGCCAGCAGCACCCAGGGGGTCAATCAGCCCCAGCATTTT.

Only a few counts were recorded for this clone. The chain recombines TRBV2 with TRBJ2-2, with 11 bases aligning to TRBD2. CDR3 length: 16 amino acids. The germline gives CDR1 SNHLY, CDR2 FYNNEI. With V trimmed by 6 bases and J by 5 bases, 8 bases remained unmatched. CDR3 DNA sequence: TGTGCCAGCAGCTTAGCGGGAGGGCCATTTACCGGGGAGCTGTTTTTT. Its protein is CASSLAGGPFTGELFF. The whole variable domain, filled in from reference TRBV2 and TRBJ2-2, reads EPEVTQTPSHQVTQMGQEVILRCVPISNHLYFYWYRQILGQKVEFLVSFYNNEISEKSEIFDDQFSVERPDGSNFTLKIRSTKLEDSAMYFCASSLAGGPFTGELFFGEGSRLTVL.

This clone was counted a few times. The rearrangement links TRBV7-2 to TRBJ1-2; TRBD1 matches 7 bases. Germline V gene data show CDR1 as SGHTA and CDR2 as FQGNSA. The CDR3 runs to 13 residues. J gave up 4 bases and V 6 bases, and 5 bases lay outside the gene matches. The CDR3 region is CASRVGQAYGYTF. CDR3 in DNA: TGTGCCAGCAGGGTAGGACAGGCCTATGGCTACACCTTC.

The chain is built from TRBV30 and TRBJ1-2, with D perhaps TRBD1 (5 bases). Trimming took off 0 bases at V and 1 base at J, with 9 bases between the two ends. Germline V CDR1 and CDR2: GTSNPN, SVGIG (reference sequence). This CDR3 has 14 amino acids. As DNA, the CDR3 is TGTGCCTGGAGTGTATCAGGGAGTAACTATGGCTACACCTTC. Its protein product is CAWSVSGSNYGYTF.

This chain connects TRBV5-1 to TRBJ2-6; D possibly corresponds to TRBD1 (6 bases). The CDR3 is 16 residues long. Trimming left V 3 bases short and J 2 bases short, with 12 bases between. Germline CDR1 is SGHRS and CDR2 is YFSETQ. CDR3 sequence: CASSSDAGAGANVLTF. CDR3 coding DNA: TGCGCCAGCAGCTCGGACGCAGGGGCTGGGGCCAACGTCCTGACTTTC. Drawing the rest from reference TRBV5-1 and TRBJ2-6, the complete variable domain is KAGVTQTPRYLIKTRGQQVTLSCSPISGHRSVSWYQQTPGQGLQFLFEYFSETQRNKGNFPGRFSGRQFSNSRSEMNVSTLELGDSALYLCASSSDAGAGANVLTFGAGSRLTVL.

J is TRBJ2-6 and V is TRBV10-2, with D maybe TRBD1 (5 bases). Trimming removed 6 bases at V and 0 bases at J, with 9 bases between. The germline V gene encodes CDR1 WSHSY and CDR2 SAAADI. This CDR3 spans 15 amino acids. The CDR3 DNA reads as TGCGCCAGCAGGCTACAGGACTCTGGGGCCAACGTCCTGACTTTC. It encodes CASRLQDSGANVLTF.

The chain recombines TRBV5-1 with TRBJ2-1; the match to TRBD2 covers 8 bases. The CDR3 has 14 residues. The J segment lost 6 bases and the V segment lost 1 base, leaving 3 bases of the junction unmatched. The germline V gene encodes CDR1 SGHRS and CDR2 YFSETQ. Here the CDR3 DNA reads TGCGCCAGCAGCTTGCTTACTAGCGGCAATGAGCAGTTCTTC. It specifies CASSLLTSGNEQFF.

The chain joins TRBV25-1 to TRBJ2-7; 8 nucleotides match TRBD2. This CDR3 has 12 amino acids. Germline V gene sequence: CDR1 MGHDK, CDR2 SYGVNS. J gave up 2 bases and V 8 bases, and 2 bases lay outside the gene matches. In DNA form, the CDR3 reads TGTGCCAGCCATAGCGGGACCTACGAGCAGTACTTC. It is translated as CASHSGTYEQYF.

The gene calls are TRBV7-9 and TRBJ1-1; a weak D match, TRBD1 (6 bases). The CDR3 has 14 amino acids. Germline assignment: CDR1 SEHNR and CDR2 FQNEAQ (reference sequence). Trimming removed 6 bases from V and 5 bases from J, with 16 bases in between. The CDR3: CASSHQGWETEAFF. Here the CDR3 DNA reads TGTGCCAGCAGTCATCAGGGGTGGGAGACTGAAGCTTTCTTT.

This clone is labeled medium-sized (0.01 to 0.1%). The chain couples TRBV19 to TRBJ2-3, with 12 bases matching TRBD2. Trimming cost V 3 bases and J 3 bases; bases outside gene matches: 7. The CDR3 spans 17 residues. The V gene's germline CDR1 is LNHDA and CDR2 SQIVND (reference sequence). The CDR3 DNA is TGTGCCAGTAGTATTATTAGACTAGCGGGAGCAACAGATACGCAGTATTTT. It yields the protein CASSIIRLAGATDTQYF.

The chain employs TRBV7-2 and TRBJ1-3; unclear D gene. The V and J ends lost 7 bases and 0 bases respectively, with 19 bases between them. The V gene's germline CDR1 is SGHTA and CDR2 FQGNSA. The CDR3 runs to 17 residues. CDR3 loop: CASILSAGRLSGNTIYF. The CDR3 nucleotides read TGTGCCAGCATTCTCTCTGCAGGACGGCTCTCTGGAAACACCATATATTTT.

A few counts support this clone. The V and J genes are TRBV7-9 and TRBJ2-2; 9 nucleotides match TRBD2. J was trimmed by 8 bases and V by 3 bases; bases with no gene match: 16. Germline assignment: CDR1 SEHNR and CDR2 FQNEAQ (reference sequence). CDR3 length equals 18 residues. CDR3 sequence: CASSLRPAGGSPGGELFF. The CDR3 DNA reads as TGTGCCAGCAGCTTGCGCCCAGCGGGAGGCTCCCCAGGGGGGGAGCTGTTTTTT.

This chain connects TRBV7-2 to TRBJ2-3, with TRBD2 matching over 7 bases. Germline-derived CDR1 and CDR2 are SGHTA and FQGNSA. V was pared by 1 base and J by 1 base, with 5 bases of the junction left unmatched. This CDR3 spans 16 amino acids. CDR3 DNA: TGTGCCAGCAGCTTAGGGGGGGGGTGGGGCACAGATACGCAGTATTTT. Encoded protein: CASSLGGGWGTDTQYF.

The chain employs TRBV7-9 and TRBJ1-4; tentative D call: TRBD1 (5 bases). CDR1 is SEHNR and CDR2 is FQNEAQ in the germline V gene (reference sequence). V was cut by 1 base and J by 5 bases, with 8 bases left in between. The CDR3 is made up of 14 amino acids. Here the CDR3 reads CASSLVAGNEKLFF. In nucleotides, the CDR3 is TGTGCCAGCAGCTTAGTTGCAGGGAATGAAAAACTGTTTTTT. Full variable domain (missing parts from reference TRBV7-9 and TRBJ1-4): DTGVSQNPRHKITKRGQNVTFRCDPISEHNRLYWYRQTLGQGPEFLTYFQNEAQLEKSRLLSDRFSAERPKGSFSTLEIQRTEQGDSAMYLCASSLVAGNEKLFFGSGTQLSVL.

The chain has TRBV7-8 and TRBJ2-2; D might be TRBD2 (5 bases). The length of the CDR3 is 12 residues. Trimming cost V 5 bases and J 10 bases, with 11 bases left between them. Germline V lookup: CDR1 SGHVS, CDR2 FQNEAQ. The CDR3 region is CASSARRAELFF. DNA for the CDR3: TGTGCCAGCAGCGCCCGGCGGGCGGAGCTGTTTTTT. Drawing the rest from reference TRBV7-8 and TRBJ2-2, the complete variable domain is GAGVSQSPRYKVAKRGQDVALRCDPISGHVSLFWYQQALGQGPEFLTYFQNEAQLDKSGLPSDRFFAERPEGSVSTLKIQRTQQEDSAVYLCASSARRAELFFGEGSRLTVL.

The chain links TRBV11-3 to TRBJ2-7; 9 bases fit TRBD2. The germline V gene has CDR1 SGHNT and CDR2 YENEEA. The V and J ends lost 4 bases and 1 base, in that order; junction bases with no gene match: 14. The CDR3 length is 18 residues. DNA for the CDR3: TGTGCCAGCAGCTACCCGAGGGATAGCGGGAGACAATCCTACGAGCAGTACTTC. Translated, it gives CASSYPRDSGRQSYEQYF.

The CDR3 protein is CATSRPGARGTGLDGYTF. The CDR3 DNA follows: TGTGCCACCAGCAGACCGGGGGCCCGGGGGACAGGGCTGGATGGCTACACCTTC. The rearrangement joins TRBV15 to TRBJ1-2, with TRBD1 matching over 9 bases. Germline CDR1 reads LNHNV; CDR2 reads YYDKDF (reference sequence). The V and J ends lost 2 bases and 6 bases, in that order; junction bases with no gene match: 16. The CDR3 sequence is 18 residues long.

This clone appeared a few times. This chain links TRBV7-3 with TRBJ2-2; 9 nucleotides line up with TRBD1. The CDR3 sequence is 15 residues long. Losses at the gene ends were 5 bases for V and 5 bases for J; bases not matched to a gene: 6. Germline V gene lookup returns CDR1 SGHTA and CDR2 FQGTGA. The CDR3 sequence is CASSEQGALTGELFF. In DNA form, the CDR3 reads TGTGCCAGCAGCGAACAGGGGGCGCTGACCGGGGAGCTGTTTTTT.

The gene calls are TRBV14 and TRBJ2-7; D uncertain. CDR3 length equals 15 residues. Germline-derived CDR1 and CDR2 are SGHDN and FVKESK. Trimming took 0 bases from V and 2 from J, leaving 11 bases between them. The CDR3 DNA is TGTGCCAGCAGCCAAGATCGTCGTCAGACCTACGAGCAGTACTTC. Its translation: CASSQDRRQTYEQYF.